This T cell receptor beta chain was sequenced during a study of shared clonotypes between healthy human individuals. Study-wide results and caveats: Naive subsets typically showed greater estimated richness than memory subsets. Sorted-subset samples were not fully sequenced, rarefaction indicated.

Worth noting for this clone: Its antigen remains unidentified.

Only in-frame clones appear in the TCRdb table, and some are missing; sequencing was by immunoSEQ multiplex PCR. The table shows roughly 1,100,000 clones, with about 75% occurring only once. This CDR3 spans 14 amino acids. Trimming shortened V by 0 bases and J by 3 bases, and 10 bases separated the two germline ends. Germline lookup yields CDR1 SGHRS and CDR2 YFSETQ. This receptor was taken from a man aged 18 to 30 in good health. The sample comprised memory CD4+ T cells sorted from blood. Subset reported: CD45RA-negative fraction. V and J are TRBV5-1 and TRBJ2-7, with a possible D match to TRBD2 (7 bases). DNA for the CDR3: TGCGCCAGCAGCTTGGAAGGGGGGGTCTACGAGCAGTACTTC. This sequence encodes CASSLEGGVYEQYF.